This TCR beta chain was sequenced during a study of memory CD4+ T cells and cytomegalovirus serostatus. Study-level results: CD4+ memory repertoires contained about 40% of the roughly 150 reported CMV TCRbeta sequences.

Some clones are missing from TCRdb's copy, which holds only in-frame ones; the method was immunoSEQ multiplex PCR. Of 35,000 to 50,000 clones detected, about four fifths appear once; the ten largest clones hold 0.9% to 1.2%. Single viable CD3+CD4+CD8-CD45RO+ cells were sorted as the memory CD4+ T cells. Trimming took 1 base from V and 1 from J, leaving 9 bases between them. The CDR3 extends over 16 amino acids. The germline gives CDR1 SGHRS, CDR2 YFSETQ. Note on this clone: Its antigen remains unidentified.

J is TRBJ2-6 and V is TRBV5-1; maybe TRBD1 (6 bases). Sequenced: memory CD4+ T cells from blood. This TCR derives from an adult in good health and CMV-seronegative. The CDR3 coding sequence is TGCGCCAGCAGCTTGTGGACAGCTTCTGGGGCCAACGTCCTGACTTTC. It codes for CASSLWTASGANVLTF. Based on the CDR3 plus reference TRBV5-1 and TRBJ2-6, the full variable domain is KAGVTQTPRYLIKTRGQQVTLSCSPISGHRSVSWYQQTPGQGLQFLFEYFSETQRNKGNFPGRFSGRQFSNSRSEMNVSTLELGDSALYLCASSLWTASGANVLTFGAGSRLTVL.